Following are 9 T cell receptor beta chains from one sample sequenced in a study of cytomegalovirus exposure and HLA in healthy donors. Vbeta (60) and Jbeta (13) primers were used in the PCR. The table came from immunoSEQ multiplex PCR; TCRdb's copy has only in-frame clones and leaves some out. The profile shows roughly 110,000 clones, roughly 80% of them singletons. Source material: PBMCs. The receptor set was obtained from a man aged 35 to 55 in good health and CMV-seronegative.

This rearrangement joins TRBV5-1 to TRBJ2-2, with D tentatively TRBD2 (6 bases). Germline V CDR1 and CDR2: SGHRS, YFSETQ. The CDR3 consists of 17 residues. The ends were cut back, 7 bases at V and 4 bases at J, with 23 bases in the middle. The CDR3 DNA reads as TGCGCCAGCCTTCCCCTGGGGACGGGGGAGGCCACCGGGGAGCTGTTTTTT. Protein: CASLPLGTGEATGELFF. The full variable domain, with the rest looked up from reference TRBV5-1 and TRBJ2-2, is KAGVTQTPRYLIKTRGQQVTLSCSPISGHRSVSWYQQTPGQGLQFLFEYFSETQRNKGNFPGRFSGRQFSNSRSEMNVSTLELGDSALYLCASLPLGTGEATGELFFGEGSRLTVL.

The gene calls are TRBV19 and TRBJ1-4, with D unclear. Germline CDR1 is LNHDA and CDR2 is SQIVND (reference sequence). There are 13 residues in the CDR3. The V and J ends lost 3 bases and 7 bases respectively, with 9 bases between them. The CDR3, as DNA: TGTGCCAGTAGTATTAGAGGGTTTGAAAAACTGTTTTTT. As protein: CASSIRGFEKLFF. The full variable domain, with the rest looked up from reference TRBV19 and TRBJ1-4, is DGGITQSPKYLFRKEGQNVTLSCEQNLNHDAMYWYRQDPGQGLRLIYYSQIVNDFQKGDIAEGYSVSREKKESFPLTVTSAQKNPTAFYLCASSIRGFEKLFFGSGTQLSVL.

This clone was observed once. The chain has TRBV7-7 and TRBJ2-3; TRBD2 is a possible D gene (6 bases). The V gene's germline CDR1 is SSHAT and CDR2 FNYEAQ (reference sequence). Trimming took off 1 base at V and 0 bases at J, with 8 bases between the two ends. This CDR3 spans 15 amino acids. CDR3 DNA: TGTGCCAGCAGCTTAGGCGGGGCGAGCACAGATACGCAGTATTTT. Its translation is CASSLGGASTDTQYF.

This chain joins TRBV7-9 and TRBJ2-3; no reliable D call. This CDR3 contains 11 residues. CDR1 is SEHNR and CDR2 is FQNEAQ in the germline V gene (reference sequence). Between the trimmed V and J ends, which lost 6 bases and 2 bases, there was a span of 3 bases. CDR3 sequence (DNA): TGTGCCAGCAGTCTCACAGATACGCAGTATTTT. The encoded protein is CASSLTDTQYF.

The chain has TRBV2 and TRBJ2-3; D not resolved. Germline CDR1 SNHLY, CDR2 FYNNEI. This CDR3 is built from 16 residues. V was pared by 1 base and J by 6 bases, with 17 bases between. For the CDR3, the DNA is TGTGCCAGCAGTGAAGTTGGCAAAGGAGCGTCGGATACGCAGTATTTT. Amino acids: CASSEVGKGASDTQYF.

The chain recombines TRBV19 with TRBJ2-5, with D possibly matching TRBD2 (5 bases). The CDR3 consists of 13 residues. Trimming shortened V by 4 bases and J by 7 bases, and 13 bases separated the two germline ends. Germline CDR1 reads LNHDA; CDR2 reads SQIVND (reference sequence). The CDR3 sequence: CASSTASGATQYF. Written as DNA, the CDR3 is TGTGCCAGTAGTACAGCCAGCGGAGCGACCCAGTACTTC.

The V gene is TRBV7-2, the J gene TRBJ1-1; the match to TRBD1 covers 10 bases. The CDR3 totals 18 residues. In germline, CDR1 is SGHTA, CDR2 FQGNSA. V lost 5 bases and J lost 4; bases outside the gene matches: 16. DNA for the CDR3: TGTGCCAGCAGCCGCCGCCGTGGGACAGGGGTTTCAGGCACTGAAGCTTTCTTT. Translating gives CASSRRRGTGVSGTEAFF. The variable domain in full, completed from reference TRBV7-2 and TRBJ1-1, reads GAGVSQSPSNKVTEKGKDVELRCDPISGHTALYWYRQSLGQGLEFLIYFQGNSAPDKSGLPSDRFSAERTGGSVSTLTIQRTQQEDSAVYLCASSRRRGTGVSGTEAFFGQGTRLTVV.

The rearrangement joins TRBV11-2 to TRBJ2-5; 11 bases fit TRBD2. CDR3 length: 16 amino acids. Per the germline V gene, CDR1 is SGHAT and CDR2 is FQNNGV. V was pared by 4 bases and J by 5 bases, with 9 bases of the junction left unmatched. The CDR3 spells CASSYYSGGAVETQYF. The CDR3 DNA is TGTGCCAGCAGCTATTATAGCGGGGGGGCCGTTGAGACCCAGTACTTC.

This clone occurred a few times. The chain is built from TRBV6-5 and TRBJ2-2, with 8 bases matching TRBD2. CDR3 length equals 15 residues. CDR1 MNHEY and CDR2 SVGAGI come from the germline V gene. Trimming removed 6 bases from V and 0 bases from J; junction bases left unmatched: 3. CDR3 DNA: TGTGCCAGCAGGCTGCGGGGGGCGAACACCGGGGAGCTGTTTTTT. Its protein product is CASRLRGANTGELFF.